The clone carrying this T cell receptor (beta chain) was detected ten times or more. The library was designed around alpha chains, so this beta chain is a stray read whose abundance carries little weight. TCRdb ran MiXCR on the 5' RACE reads and lists one entry per CDR3 protein. The sample has around 10,000 distinct CDR3 sequences, nearly 4% seen once; the top ten hold approximately 18%. This sample's time point: blood taken at disease recurrence. Whole RNA from tumor, nontumor lung or frozen PBMC was sequenced unsorted. This record belongs to a study of spatial heterogeneity in lung cancer. This material consisted of PBMCs, taken at recurrence. The TCR comes from a female donor with early-stage non-small cell lung cancer.

CDR3 sequence reads: CASSGQQETQYF. CDR3 bases: TGTGCCAGCTCAGGACAGCAAGAGACCCAGTACTTC. V and J are TRBV18 and TRBJ2-5; D might be TRBD1 (6 bases). V dropped 5 bases and J dropped 2 bases, with 6 bases sitting between them. Per germline, CDR1 KGHSH and CDR2 LQKENI. The CDR3 is 12 amino acids.